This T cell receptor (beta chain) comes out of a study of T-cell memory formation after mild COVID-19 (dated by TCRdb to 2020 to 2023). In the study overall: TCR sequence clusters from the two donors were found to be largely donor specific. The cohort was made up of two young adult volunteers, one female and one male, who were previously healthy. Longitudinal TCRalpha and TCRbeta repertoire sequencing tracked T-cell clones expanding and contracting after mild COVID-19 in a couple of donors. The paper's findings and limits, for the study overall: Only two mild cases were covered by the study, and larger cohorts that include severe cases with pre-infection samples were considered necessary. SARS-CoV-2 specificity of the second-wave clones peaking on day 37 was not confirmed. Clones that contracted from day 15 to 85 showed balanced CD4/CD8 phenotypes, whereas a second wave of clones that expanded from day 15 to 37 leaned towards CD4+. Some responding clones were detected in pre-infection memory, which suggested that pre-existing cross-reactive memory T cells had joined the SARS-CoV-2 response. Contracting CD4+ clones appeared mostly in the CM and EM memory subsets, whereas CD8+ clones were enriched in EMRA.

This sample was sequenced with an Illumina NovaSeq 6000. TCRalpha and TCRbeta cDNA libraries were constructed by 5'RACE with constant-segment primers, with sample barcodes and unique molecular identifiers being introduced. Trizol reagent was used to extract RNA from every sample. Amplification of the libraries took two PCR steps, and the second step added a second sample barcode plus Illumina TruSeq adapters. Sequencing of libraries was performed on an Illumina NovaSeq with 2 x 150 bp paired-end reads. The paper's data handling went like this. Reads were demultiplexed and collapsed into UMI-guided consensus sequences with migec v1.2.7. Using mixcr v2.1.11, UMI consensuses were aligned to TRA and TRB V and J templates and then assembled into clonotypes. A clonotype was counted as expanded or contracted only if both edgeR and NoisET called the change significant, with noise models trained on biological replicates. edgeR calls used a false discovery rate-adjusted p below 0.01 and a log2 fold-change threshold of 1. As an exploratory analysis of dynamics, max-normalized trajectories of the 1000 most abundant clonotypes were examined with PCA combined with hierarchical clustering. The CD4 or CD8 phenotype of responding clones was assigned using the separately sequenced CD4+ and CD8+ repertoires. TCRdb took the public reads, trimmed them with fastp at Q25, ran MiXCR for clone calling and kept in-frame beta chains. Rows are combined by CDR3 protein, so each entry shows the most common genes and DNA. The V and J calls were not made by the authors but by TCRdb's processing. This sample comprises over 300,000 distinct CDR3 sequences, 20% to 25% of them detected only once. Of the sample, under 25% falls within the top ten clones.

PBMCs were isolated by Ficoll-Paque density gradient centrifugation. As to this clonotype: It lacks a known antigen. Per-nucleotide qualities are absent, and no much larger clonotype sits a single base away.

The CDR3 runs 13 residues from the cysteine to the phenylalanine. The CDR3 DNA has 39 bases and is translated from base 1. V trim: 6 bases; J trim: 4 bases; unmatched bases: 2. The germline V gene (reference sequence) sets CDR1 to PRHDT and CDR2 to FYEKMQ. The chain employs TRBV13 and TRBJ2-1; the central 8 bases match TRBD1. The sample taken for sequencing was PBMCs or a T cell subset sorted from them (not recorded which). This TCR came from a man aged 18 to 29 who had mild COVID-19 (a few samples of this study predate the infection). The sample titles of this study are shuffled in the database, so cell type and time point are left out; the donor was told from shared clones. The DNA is TGTGCCAGCAGTAGACAGGGGTACAATGAGCAGTTCTTC. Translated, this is CASSRQGYNEQFF.